These T cell receptor beta chains were read from a single sample in a study of vaccination and CD4 T cells after COVID-19. For these TCRs, the target antigens are not known. TCRdb called the PCR reads again in MiXCR, with one record for every CDR3 protein. The sample yields about 19,000 distinct CDR3 sequences, roughly 60% seen once. Specimen: CD4+ T cells from blood, cultured in vitro. Every receptor here comes from a human donor who had recovered from COVID-19. The CDR3 runs from the conserved cysteine through the conserved F or W. D genes are given only for firm matches. Size is stated for part of the rows, as once, few or many counts, or as a class when the clone is expanded.

>TRBD2|TRBV7-2|-|TRBJ2-1
TGTGCCAGCAGGAAACCTAGCGGGAGGATCCGAAATGAGCAGTTCTTC
CASRKPSGRIRNEQFF
>TRBD2|TRBV20-1|few|TRBJ2-5
TGCAGTGCTAGGAGAGGACTAGCGGGAACCATTCAAGAGACCCAGTACTTC
CSARRGLAGTIQETQYF
>TRBD1|TRBV11-3|-|TRBJ1-2
TGTGCCAGCAGCTTACGGACAGGGGCCTATGGCTACACCTTC
CASSLRTGAYGYTF
>-|TRBV20-1|few|TRBJ1-5
TGCAGTGCTAGCATGCTACAAAAGCCCCAGCATTTT
CSASMLQKPQHF
>TRBD1|TRBV11-2|once|TRBJ2-6
TGTGCCAGCAGCTTGACAGGGGGTACGACTGGGGCCAACGTCCTGACTTTC
CASSLTGGTTGANVLTF
>TRBD2|TRBV20-1|-|TRBJ2-1
TGCAGTGCTAGGGGGACTAGCGGGAGCTCCTACAATGAGCAGTTCTTC
CSARGTSGSSYNEQFF
>-|TRBV20-1|-|TRBJ2-1
TGCAGTGCTAGAGAGGATAGGAGGAATGAGCAGTTCTTC
CSAREDRRNEQFF
>-|TRBV27|few|TRBJ1-2
TGTGCCAGCAGTTTATTACAGGAGGGTACGAGTGGCTACACCTTC
CASSLLQEGTSGYTF
>TRBD1|TRBV19|few|TRBJ1-2
TGTGCCAGTAGTACTACTTGGACAGGGAAGGATGGCTACACCTTC
CASSTTWTGKDGYTF
>TRBD1|TRBV25-1|-|TRBJ1-4
TGTGCCAGCAGTGAATGGACAGGGGCAAATGAAAAACTGTTTTTT
CASSEWTGANEKLFF
>TRBD1|TRBV6-5|-|TRBJ2-7
TGTGCCAGCAGTTTCCCGGGGTCTAGGGGGCGTCCCTACGAGCAGTACTTC
CASSFPGSRGRPYEQYF
>-|TRBV20-1|-|TRBJ1-5
TGCAGTGCTAGACCATACAATCAGCCCCAGCATTTT
CSARPYNQPQHF
>-|TRBV2|-|TRBJ2-5
TGTGCCAGCAATCCGGGCCTCCAAGAGACCCAGTACTTC
CASNPGLQETQYF
>-|TRBV5-1|-|TRBJ2-5
TGCGCCAGCAGCTTGGGTGGTGTGGGGACACCATCACAAGAGACCCAGTACTTC
CASSLGGVGTPSQETQYF
>-|TRBV14|few|TRBJ1-1
TGTGCCAGCAGCCGCTCGTGGTTGAGTACTGAAGCTTTCTTT
CASSRSWLSTEAFF
>TRBD1|TRBV10-3|-|TRBJ1-2
TGTGCCATCAGTGAGGGCCGGACAGGGGGGGCCTATGGCTACACCTTC
CAISEGRTGGAYGYTF
>-|TRBV11-2|-|TRBJ2-4
TGTGCCAGCAGCTTAGTTACCGGAGGCGGGGCCAAAAACATTCAGTACTTC
CASSLVTGGGAKNIQYF
>-|TRBV12-3/TRBV12-4|-|TRBJ2-5
TGTGCCAGCAGTTTTCAGGGTGCGACCCAGTACTTC
CASSFQGATQYF
>-|TRBV6-2/TRBV6-3|few|TRBJ1-2
TGTGCCAGCACACAAACACTCTATGGCTACACCTTC
CASTQTLYGYTF
>-|TRBV27|-|TRBJ1-1
TGTGCCAGCAGTTTAGGGAACAGGGAAGTGGATACTGAAGCTTTCTTT
CASSLGNREVDTEAFF
>-|TRBV6-1|-|TRBJ2-7
TGTGCCAGCAGTGAAAGAGGGTACGAGCAGTACTTC
CASSERGYEQYF
>-|TRBV6-1|-|TRBJ2-3
TGTGCCAGCAAGTCTAGCCCCACAGATACGCAGTATTTT
CASKSSPTDTQYF
>TRBD1|TRBV20-1|-|TRBJ1-5
TGCAGTGCTAGATCCCCAGGGGGGGCCCAGGGTCAGCCCCAGCATTTT
CSARSPGGAQGQPQHF
>TRBD1|TRBV7-9|-|TRBJ2-1
TGTGCCAGCAGCTTATTGGTCGGGACAGCCGCTCAGCGACAGTTCTTC
CASSLLVGTAAQRQFF
>-|TRBV18|-|TRBJ2-7
TGTGCCAGCTCATCTTATTCCGGGACACCCAAGGCCCACGAGCAGTACTTC
CASSSYSGTPKAHEQYF
>-|TRBV28|few|TRBJ2-2
TGTGCCAGCAGTTTAGCCCCGGAGCCCGGGGAGCTGTTTTTT
CASSLAPEPGELFF
>-|TRBV6-1|-|TRBJ2-5
TGTGCCACCCGACGCCCTAACGGCGAAGAGACCCAGTACTTC
CATRRPNGEETQYF
>TRBD1|TRBV7-2|-|TRBJ1-5
TGTGCCAGCAGCTTAGGACAGGGTGGAGTGCCCCAGCATTTT
CASSLGQGGVPQHF
>-|TRBV28|-|TRBJ2-2
TGTGCCAGCGGTGTGAACACCGGGGAGCTGTTTTTT
CASGVNTGELFF
>-|TRBV15|-|TRBJ1-1
TGTGCCACCAGCAGAGAGGACGGGATAAACACTGAAGCTTTCTTT
CATSREDGINTEAFF
>TRBD2|TRBV20-1|-|TRBJ2-1
TGCAGTGCTAGAGATGGCAAGCGGGAGGGGGATGAGCAGTTCTTC
CSARDGKREGDEQFF
>-|TRBV5-1|-|TRBJ2-7
TGCGCCAGCAGCTTGTTAGGGAACGAGCAGTACTTC
CASSLLGNEQYF